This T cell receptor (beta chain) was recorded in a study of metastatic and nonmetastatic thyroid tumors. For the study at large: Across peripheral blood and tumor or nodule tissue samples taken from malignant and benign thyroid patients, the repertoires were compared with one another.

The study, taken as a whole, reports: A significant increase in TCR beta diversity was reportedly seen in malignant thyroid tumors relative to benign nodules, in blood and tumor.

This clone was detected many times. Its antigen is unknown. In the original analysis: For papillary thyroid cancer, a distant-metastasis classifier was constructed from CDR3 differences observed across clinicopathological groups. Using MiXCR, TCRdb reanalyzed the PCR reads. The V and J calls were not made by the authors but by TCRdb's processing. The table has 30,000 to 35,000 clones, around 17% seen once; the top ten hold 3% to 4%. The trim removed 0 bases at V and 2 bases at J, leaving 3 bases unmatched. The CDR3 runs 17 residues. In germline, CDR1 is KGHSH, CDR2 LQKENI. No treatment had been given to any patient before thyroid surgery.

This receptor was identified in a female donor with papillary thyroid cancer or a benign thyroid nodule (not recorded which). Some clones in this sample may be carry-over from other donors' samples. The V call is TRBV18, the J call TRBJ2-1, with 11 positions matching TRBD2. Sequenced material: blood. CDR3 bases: TGTGCCAGCTCACCACCAGTAGCGGGAGGGACCTACAATGAGCAGTTCTTC. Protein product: CASSPPVAGGTYNEQFF. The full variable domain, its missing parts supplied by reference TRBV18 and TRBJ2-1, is NAGVMQNPRHLVRRRGQEARLRCSPMKGHSHVYWYRQLPEEGLKFMVYLQKENIIDESGMPKERFSAEFPKEGPSILRIQQVVRGDSAAYFCASSPPVAGGTYNEQFFGPGTRLTVL.